This entry lists 29 T cell receptor beta chains sequenced from one sample in a study of cytomegalovirus exposure and HLA in healthy donors. Primers: 60 Vbeta forward and 13 Jbeta reverse. Method: immunoSEQ multiplex PCR; TCRdb's copy keeps in-frame clones and lacks some. The data contain 150,000 to 200,000 clones, roughly four fifths of them seen just once; the ten biggest clones take up about 2.3%. The material sequenced was PBMCs. The receptors were sampled from a woman aged 25 to 39 in good health and CMV-seronegative.

The chain recombines TRBV5-1 with TRBJ2-7; 10 bases are shared with TRBD1. Germline V gene lookup returns CDR1 SGHRS and CDR2 YFSETQ. Trimming removed 4 bases from V and 5 bases from J; junction bases left unmatched: 12. The CDR3 sequence is 16 residues long. Here the CDR3 reads CASSRSRTGGSDEQYF. DNA of the CDR3: TGCGCCAGCAGCCGCTCCCGGACAGGGGGTTCGGACGAGCAGTACTTC.

V and J are TRBV7-2 and TRBJ1-2, with D perhaps matching TRBD1 (6 bases). V lost 1 base and J 7 bases, leaving 13 bases between the germline ends. The CDR3 runs to 14 residues. Per the germline V gene, CDR1 is SGHTA and CDR2 is FQGNSA. The CDR3 sequence: CASSLGRGKSGYTF. The CDR3 bases are TGTGCCAGCAGCTTAGGCAGGGGAAAGAGTGGCTACACCTTC.

The J gene is TRBJ2-2, the V gene TRBV7-6; 7 nucleotides align to TRBD1. CDR3 length: 14 amino acids. From germline, CDR1 is SGHVS and CDR2 FNYEAQ. With 3 bases clipped from V and 5 bases from J, the junction kept 3 bases outside the gene matches. CDR3 sequence: CASSLTGSTGELFF. The CDR3 nucleotides are TGTGCCAGCAGCTTGACAGGGTCTACCGGGGAGCTGTTTTTT.

V and J are TRBV11-1 and TRBJ2-7, with D tentatively TRBD2 (6 bases). The V and J ends lost 5 bases and 1 base respectively, with 18 bases between them. This CDR3 comprises 16 residues. Germline-derived CDR1 and CDR2 are SGHAT and FQDESV (reference sequence). DNA of the CDR3: TGTGCCAGCAGCGAAGTAGGAGGAGGGGTGTCCTACGAGCAGTACTTC. Its translation: CASSEVGGGVSYEQYF.

The chain couples TRBV19 to TRBJ1-1; D possibly corresponds to TRBD1 (6 bases). Germline assignment: CDR1 LNHDA and CDR2 SQIVND (reference sequence). The CDR3 is 11 amino acids. With 9 bases removed from V and 11 bases from J, the gap between germline ends came to 16 bases. The CDR3 region is CASETGLGAFF. DNA for the CDR3: TGTGCCAGCGAAACAGGGCTCGGGGCTTTCTTT. The variable domain in full, with the rest retrieved from reference TRBV19 and TRBJ1-1, is DGGITQSPKYLFRKEGQNVTLSCEQNLNHDAMYWYRQDPGQGLRLIYYSQIVNDFQKGDIAEGYSVSREKKESFPLTVTSAQKNPTAFYLCASETGLGAFFGQGTRLTVV.

This chain joins TRBV28 and TRBJ2-7; TRBD1 is a possible D gene (5 bases). Germline values: CDR1 MDHEN, CDR2 SYDVKM. Trimming stripped 3 bases from V and 2 bases from J, with 11 bases between. The CDR3 sequence is 14 residues long. CDR3 sequence (DNA): TGTGCCAGCAGTTTCCCGACAGTCCCCTACGAGCAGTACTTC. This codes for CASSFPTVPYEQYF.

The V call is TRBV9, the J call TRBJ1-2; 7 bases map to TRBD1. Germline CDR1 and CDR2: SGDLS and YYNGEE. Trimming removed 0 bases from V and 3 bases from J; junction bases left unmatched: 5. The CDR3 is made up of 15 amino acids. Here the CDR3 DNA reads TGTGCCAGCAGCGTAGTTGACAGGGATGACTATGGCTACACCTTC. This codes for CASSVVDRDDYGYTF.

V usage is TRBV6-6 and J usage is TRBJ1-2; 9 bases map to TRBD1. Trimming at V came to 2 bases and at J to 7 bases, leaving 8 bases not matched to a gene. The germline CDR1 and CDR2 sequences are MNHNY and SVGAGI (reference sequence). The CDR3 extends over 15 amino acids. CDR3 nucleotides: TGTGCCAGCAGTTACGCCGGGACAGGGACAAGTGGCTACACCTTC. Translated, it gives CASSYAGTGTSGYTF.

The chain carries TRBV4-3 and TRBJ2-7, with TRBD1 matching over 7 bases. The CDR3 spans 14 residues. The germline V gene encodes CDR1 LGHNA and CDR2 YSLEER. Trimming at V came to 2 bases and at J to 3 bases, leaving 4 bases not matched to a gene. Here the CDR3 DNA reads TGCGCCAGCAGCCAATCGACAGGGAGCTACGAGCAGTACTTC. Protein product: CASSQSTGSYEQYF.

The chain uses TRBV6-6 and TRBJ2-7, with D possibly being TRBD2 (6 bases). This CDR3 comprises 15 residues. Trimming removed 2 bases at V and 3 bases at J, with 14 bases between. Germline V gives CDR1 MNHNY, CDR2 SVGAGI (reference sequence). This CDR3 reads CASSYVGRTFYEQYF. CDR3 in DNA: TGTGCCAGCAGTTACGTTGGGAGGACCTTCTACGAGCAGTACTTC.

The CDR3 region has the DNA TGTGCCAGCAGTTCGTCAAGCAGGGGGCTCCCAGATACGCAGTATTTT. It translates to CASSSSSRGLPDTQYF. V is TRBV27 and J is TRBJ2-3; the match to TRBD1 covers 8 bases. Germline values: CDR1 MNHEY, CDR2 SMNVEV (reference sequence). The CDR3 runs to 16 residues. After removal of 4 bases from V and 4 bases from J, the junction contained 10 bases not matched to a gene.

The chain carries TRBV5-1 and TRBJ2-5, with 7 bases fitting TRBD1. The J call may be mistaken, given a closer DNA end match to TRBJ2-7. This CDR3 contains 15 residues. Germline V lookup: CDR1 SGHRS, CDR2 YFSETQ. The CDR3 coding sequence is TGCGCCAGCAGCTTGGCCGGGACAGATCTCTACGAGCAGTACTTC. Translating it yields CASSLAGTDLYEQYF.

This chain links TRBV27 with TRBJ2-7; D is unresolved. Trimming shortened V by 5 bases and J by 0 bases, and 17 bases separated the two germline ends. CDR3 length: 16 amino acids. Germline V gene sequence: CDR1 MNHEY, CDR2 SMNVEV (reference sequence). As DNA, the CDR3 is TGTGCCAGCAGTCCAAGTCCGCGTCCTCTCTCCTACGAGCAGTACTTC. It translates to CASSPSPRPLSYEQYF.

This clone was detected only a few times. This chain links TRBV27 with TRBJ2-5, with TRBD2 matching over 8 bases. The V gene's germline CDR1 is MNHEY and CDR2 SMNVEV (reference sequence). Unmatched junction bases numbered 15, after V lost 6 bases and J lost 9 bases. CDR3 size: 15 residues. The CDR3 region has the DNA TGTGCCAGCAGCTCAAAATCGGGACTAGGTTTCTCCCAGTACTTC. It yields the protein CASSSKSGLGFSQYF.

This clone was recorded a few times. This chain connects TRBV5-6 to TRBJ2-3; the D gene is possibly TRBD2 (6 bases). The CDR3 contains 11 residues. V was trimmed by 5 bases and J by 12 bases, leaving 13 bases between them. CDR1 and CDR2 (germline): SGHDT, YYEEEE. The CDR3 sequence: CASSFRDSQYF. DNA for the CDR3: TGTGCCAGCAGTTTCCGGGACTCCCAGTATTTT.

This chain uses TRBV7-2 with TRBJ2-7; 14 nucleotides align to TRBD2. V was clipped by 6 bases and J by 6 bases; unmatched bases: 19. CDR3 length equals 19 residues. Germline V gene data show CDR1 as SGHTA and CDR2 as FQGNSA. CDR3 sequence (DNA): TGTGCCAGCAGTCAGTTCCGACTAGCGGGGGGGCGTTTTTTTCTCGAGCAGTACTTC. Amino acid sequence: CASSQFRLAGGRFFLEQYF. Filled out from reference TRBV7-2 and TRBJ2-7, the complete variable domain reads GAGVSQSPSNKVTEKGKDVELRCDPISGHTALYWYRQSLGQGLEFLIYFQGNSAPDKSGLPSDRFSAERTGGSVSTLTIQRTQQEDSAVYLCASSQFRLAGGRFFLEQYFGPGTRLTVT.

The chain joins TRBV6-8 to TRBJ2-4, with a tentative D call TRBD2 (5 bases). The V gene lost 5 bases and the J gene lost 0 bases, with 23 bases spanning the gap. The CDR3 totals 19 residues. Per germline, CDR1 MNHGY and CDR2 SAAAGT. The CDR3 bases are TGTGCCAGCAGTCAATATCGCAGGAGGAAGAAACTAGCCAAAAACATTCAGTACTTC. This translates into CASSQYRRRKKLAKNIQYF.

This chain uses TRBV4-2 with TRBJ2-2; TRBD2 aligns across 13 bases. The CDR3 spans 17 residues. The J segment lost 7 bases and the V segment lost 0 bases, leaving 5 bases of the junction unmatched. Germline V gene sequence: CDR1 LGHNA, CDR2 YNFKEQ. CDR3: CASSQEGLAGASGELFF. CDR3 nucleotide sequence: TGTGCCAGCAGCCAAGAAGGACTAGCGGGAGCTAGCGGGGAGCTGTTTTTT.

The chain links TRBV5-4 to TRBJ1-2; no clear D gene. Trimming removed 0 bases at V and 5 bases at J, with 5 bases between. Germline CDR1 reads SGHNT; CDR2 reads YYREEE (reference sequence). This CDR3 has 12 amino acids. The CDR3 spells CASSLDAYGYTF. CDR3 nucleotide sequence: TGTGCCAGCAGCTTGGACGCGTATGGCTACACCTTC.

The rearrangement links TRBV7-3 to TRBJ2-2, with no clear D. CDR3 length: 12 amino acids. Germline V gives CDR1 SGHTA, CDR2 FQGTGA. Between the trimmed V and J ends, which lost 6 bases and 7 bases, there was a span of 9 bases. As DNA, the CDR3 is TGTGCCAGCAGTCCGAGGCGCGGGGAGCTGTTTTTT. It specifies CASSPRRGELFF.

The chain employs TRBV28 and TRBJ2-7, with D hard to call. The CDR3 is 13 amino acids. The V and J ends lost 8 bases and 0 bases respectively, with 11 bases between them. Germline-derived CDR1 and CDR2 are MDHEN and SYDVKM. CDR3 DNA: TGTGCCAGCTCACCCGACAACTCCTACGAGCAGTACTTC. Protein: CASSPDNSYEQYF.

On this clone: Its ends do not fully match the called genes, so a read error is possible. The V call is TRBV5-4, the J call TRBJ2-6; D possibly corresponds to TRBD1 (5 bases). The CDR3 covers 16 residues. The germline V gene encodes CDR1 SGHNT and CDR2 YYREEE (reference sequence). The CDR3 nucleotides read TGTGCCAGCAGCTTGGGCCGAGCCTCTGGGGCCAACGGCCTGACTTTC. This encodes CASSLGRASGANGLTF.

The CDR3 region has the DNA TGTGCCAGCAGCCAAGGACTCGCGTCCTACAATGAGCAGTTCTTC. Its translation: CASSQGLASYNEQFF. The chain carries TRBV27 and TRBJ2-1; D possibly corresponds to TRBD2 (5 bases). CDR1 and CDR2 (germline): MNHEY, SMNVEV (reference sequence). With 6 bases removed from V and 1 base from J, the gap between germline ends came to 13 bases. CDR3 length: 15 residues.

This chain uses TRBV13 with TRBJ2-3; 9 bases match TRBD1. The ends lost 5 bases at V and 5 bases at J; junction bases unmatched: 2. Germline lookup yields CDR1 PRHDT and CDR2 FYEKMQ (reference sequence). This CDR3 is 13 amino acids long. This CDR3 reads CASSQDRGDTQYF. In nucleotides, the CDR3 is TGTGCCAGCAGCCAGGACAGGGGAGATACGCAGTATTTT.

The genes are TRBV28 and TRBJ2-3; 7 nucleotides line up with TRBD1. Germline CDR1 and CDR2: MDHEN and SYDVKM. Unmatched junction bases numbered 6, after V lost 6 bases and J lost 6 bases. This CDR3 contains 13 residues. CDR3 amino acids: CASRRQGGDTQYF. The CDR3, as DNA: TGTGCCAGCAGAAGACAGGGTGGCGATACGCAGTATTTT.

The chain joins TRBV5-1 to TRBJ2-7; D is unclear. Germline assignment: CDR1 SGHRS and CDR2 YFSETQ. Trimming stripped 0 bases from V and 4 bases from J, with 11 bases between. The CDR3 covers 14 residues. CDR3 sequence (DNA): TGCGCCAGCAGCTTGGCCGGGTCAGTGTACGAGCAGTACTTC. Amino acid sequence: CASSLAGSVYEQYF.

The V and J genes are TRBV19 and TRBJ1-1; no definite D call. V was clipped by 10 bases and J by 1 base, with 16 bases between them. Germline-derived CDR1 and CDR2 are LNHDA and SQIVND (reference sequence). This CDR3 is built from 14 residues. CDR3 amino acids: CATNFLEANTEAFF. Here the CDR3 DNA reads TGTGCCACCAACTTCCTGGAGGCGAACACTGAAGCTTTCTTT.

The chain carries TRBV7-2 and TRBJ1-2, with D tentatively TRBD1 (6 bases). Deletions cut 5 bases from V and 6 bases from J, with 28 bases between. The germline gives CDR1 SGHTA, CDR2 FQGNSA. This CDR3 has 18 residues. DNA for the CDR3: TGTGCCAGCAGCATACCAGGGGCAGGTTACGCCCCGAAACATGGCTACACCTTC. Its protein product is CASSIPGAGYAPKHGYTF.

The chain has TRBV2 and TRBJ2-7; D perhaps matches TRBD1 (5 bases). The V gene's germline CDR1 is SNHLY and CDR2 FYNNEI. Trimming cost V 2 bases and J 2 bases, with 10 bases left between them. This CDR3 spans 14 amino acids. The CDR3 loop is CASSEMGLPYEQYF. The CDR3 nucleotides are TGTGCCAGCAGTGAAATGGGGCTCCCCTACGAGCAGTACTTC. The complete variable domain, with remaining parts taken from reference TRBV2 and TRBJ2-7, reads EPEVTQTPSHQVTQMGQEVILRCVPISNHLYFYWYRQILGQKVEFLVSFYNNEISEKSEIFDDQFSVERPDGSNFTLKIRSTKLEDSAMYFCASSEMGLPYEQYFGPGTRLTVT.